This is a list of T cell receptor beta chains from one sample in a study of shared clonotypes between healthy human individuals. Sequencing was performed with immunoSEQ multiplex PCR; in TCRdb, only in-frame clones are kept and a portion is missing. The sample includes roughly 640,000 clones, 74% of them seen just once. Specimen: memory CD4+ T cells sorted from blood. The receptors stem from a woman aged 30 to 39 in good health. Each CDR3 is given with its conserved first and last residue. A D gene is named only where the DNA matches it firmly. Rows give clone size only sometimes, using once, few, many, or a class for an expanded clone.

V gene,clone size,D gene,J gene,CDR3 protein,CDR3 DNA
TRBV7-3,-,-,TRBJ1-1,CASSLSGMNTEAFF,TGTGCCAGCAGCTTAAGCGGGATGAACACTGAAGCTTTCTTT
TRBV7-3,-,-,TRBJ2-5,CASSLARSATQYF,TGTGCCAGCAGCTTAGCGCGAAGTGCGACCCAGTACTTC
TRBV25-1,-,-,TRBJ2-2,CASSARDSGFPGELFF,TGTGCCAGCAGTGCCCGGGACAGCGGGTTTCCCGGGGAGCTGTTTTTT
TRBV7-8,-,TRBD2,TRBJ2-1,CASSLRGSSGSRGNEQFF,TGTGCCAGCAGCTTAAGAGGGAGTAGCGGGAGTCGTGGAAATGAGCAGTTCTTC
TRBV5-1,-,-,TRBJ1-2,CASSLDRRNYGYTF,TGCGCCAGCAGCTTGGACAGGAGAAACTATGGCTACACCTTC
TRBV7-8,-,-,TRBJ1-1,CASSLVSGNTEAFF,TGTGCCAGCAGCTTAGTTAGCGGGAACACTGAAGCTTTCTTT
TRBV18,-,-,TRBJ1-2,CASSSPGTPLGYGYTF,TGTGCCAGCTCATCCCCCGGGACTCCTCTGGGCTATGGCTACACCTTC
TRBV5-1,few,-,TRBJ2-1,CASSPPIGADGEQFF,TGCGCCAGCAGCCCGCCGATTGGGGCGGACGGTGAGCAGTTCTTC
TRBV5-6,few,-,TRBJ2-7,CASSLNNYEQYF,TGTGCCAGCAGCTTGAACAACTACGAGCAGTACTTC
TRBV9,once,-,TRBJ2-7,CASSERLGWAYEQYF,TGTGCCAGCAGCGAGAGGCTGGGTTGGGCCTACGAGCAGTACTTC
TRBV27,once,-,TRBJ2-6,CASTSPSGANVLTF,TGTGCCAGCACTTCTCCCTCTGGGGCCAACGTCCTGACTTTC
TRBV28,-,TRBD2,TRBJ2-7,CASSSTGTSSYEQYF,TGTGCCAGCAGTTCTACCGGGACTAGTTCCTACGAGCAGTACTTC
TRBV28,few,-,TRBJ1-2,CASSLSLNYGYTF,TGTGCCAGCAGTTTATCCCTAAACTATGGCTACACCTTC
TRBV5-4,-,TRBD2,TRBJ2-1,CASNSSGRVHNEQFF,TGTGCCAGCAACTCGAGCGGGAGAGTCCACAATGAGCAGTTCTTC
TRBV5-1,-,-,TRBJ2-7,CASSLQDGYEQYF,TGCGCCAGCAGCTTGCAGGACGGCTACGAGCAGTACTTC
TRBV5-4,-,-,TRBJ1-5,CASSVGGYSNQPQHF,TGTGCCAGCAGCGTAGGGGGGTATAGCAATCAGCCCCAGCATTTT
TRBV5-1,many,-,TRBJ2-1,CASSLIEQGEQFF,TGCGCCAGCAGCTTGATTGAGCAGGGGGAGCAGTTCTTC
TRBV6-5,-,TRBD2,TRBJ2-5,CASSFILAGGRKTQYF,TGTGCCAGCAGTTTCATATTAGCGGGAGGCAGGAAGACCCAGTACTTC
TRBV28,-,-,TRBJ2-1,CASTRGSYNEQFF,TGTGCCAGCACCCGGGGCTCCTACAATGAGCAGTTCTTC
TRBV11-2,once,TRBD1,TRBJ2-2,CASSPAQGAQNTGELFF,TGTGCCAGCAGCCCCGCCCAGGGGGCCCAGAACACCGGGGAGCTGTTTTTT
TRBV4-2,once,-,TRBJ1-2,CASSQDSDSTWYGYTF,TGTGCCAGCAGCCAAGACTCGGACAGTACATGGTATGGCTACACCTTC
TRBV11-2,-,-,TRBJ2-7,CASSRQPYEQYF,TGTGCCAGCAGCAGACAACCCTACGAGCAGTACTTC
TRBV2,-,TRBD1,TRBJ1-1,CASSQHGQGATEAFF,TGTGCCAGCAGCCAACACGGACAGGGGGCGACTGAAGCTTTCTTT
TRBV19,-,TRBD1,TRBJ1-4,CASTETGANEKLFF,TGTGCCAGTACCGAGACAGGGGCGAATGAAAAACTGTTTTTT
TRBV11-2,-,-,TRBJ1-1,CASSSETSTEAFF,TGTGCCAGCAGCTCCGAGACATCCACTGAAGCTTTCTTT
TRBV7-8,once,-,TRBJ2-3,CASSLLRETADTQYF,TGTGCCAGCAGCTTACTCCGGGAGACGGCAGATACGCAGTATTTT
TRBV4-1,-,TRBD2,TRBJ2-1,CASSQGLAAYNEQFF,TGCGCCAGCAGCCAAGGACTAGCGGCCTACAATGAGCAGTTCTTC
TRBV2,-,TRBD1,TRBJ2-1,CASGKDRSSYNEQFF,TGTGCCAGCGGAAAGGACAGGAGCTCCTACAATGAGCAGTTCTTC
TRBV19,-,-,TRBJ2-3,CASSTRRADTQYF,TGTGCCAGTAGTACCCGCCGCGCAGATACGCAGTATTTT
TRBV28,-,-,TRBJ2-3,CASIQQGASGITDTQYF,TGTGCCAGCATCCAGCAGGGGGCTAGCGGGATCACAGATACGCAGTATTTT
TRBV5-4,-,-,TRBJ1-4,CATSGSSTTNEKLFF,TGTGCCACGTCGGGGAGCAGTACAACTAATGAAAAACTGTTTTTT
TRBV9,-,TRBD2,TRBJ2-1,CASSGTSGRENEQFF,TGTGCCAGCAGCGGGACTAGCGGGAGGGAGAATGAGCAGTTCTTC
TRBV5-1,-,TRBD2,TRBJ2-1,CASSLRPTSGSSNEQFF,TGCGCCAGCAGCTTGCGGCCAACTAGCGGGAGTAGCAATGAGCAGTTCTTC
TRBV6-1,-,-,TRBJ1-5,CASSEYTNQPQHF,TGTGCCAGCAGTGAGTATACCAATCAGCCCCAGCATTTT
TRBV7-2,few,TRBD2,TRBJ2-5,CASSSWGGGSLVTQYF,TGTGCCAGCAGCTCCTGGGGTGGCGGGAGCTTAGTGACCCAGTACTTC
TRBV6-5,-,-,TRBJ2-5,CASRRGIEQYF,TGTGCCAGCAGACGGGGTATAGAGCAGTACTTC
TRBV14,-,-,TRBJ2-7,CASSQEWGSYEQYF,TGTGCCAGCAGCCAAGAGTGGGGCTCCTACGAGCAGTACTTC
TRBV20-1,-,-,TRBJ2-3,CSARDPNEYF,TGCAGTGCTAGAGACCCGAACGAGTATTTT
TRBV19,-,TRBD1,TRBJ1-1,CASSTRDRGPNTEAFF,TGTGCCAGTAGTACGAGGGACAGGGGACCTAACACTGAAGCTTTCTTT
TRBV11-2,-,TRBD1,TRBJ2-7,CASSSPAARGIHEQYF,TGTGCCAGCAGCTCACCCGCGGCCAGGGGGATCCACGAGCAGTACTTC
TRBV5-1,-,-,TRBJ1-1,CASSLGDRTNTEAFF,TGCGCCAGCAGCTTGGGTGACAGGACAAACACTGAAGCTTTCTTT
TRBV7-9,once,TRBD1,TRBJ1-5,CASSSGQGWNQPQHF,TGTGCCAGCAGCTCGGGACAGGGGTGGAATCAGCCCCAGCATTTT
TRBV5-1,-,TRBD1,TRBJ2-4,CASSSTGTGVDIQYF,TGCGCCAGCAGCTCCACCGGGACAGGGGTAGACATTCAGTACTTC
TRBV28,-,TRBD1,TRBJ1-4,CASSLRGTGDKLFF,TGTGCCAGCAGTTTAAGAGGGACAGGTGACAAACTGTTTTTT
TRBV5-1,many,-,TRBJ2-3,CASSLGQLDTQYF,TGCGCCAGCAGCTTGGGACAGCTAGATACGCAGTATTTT
TRBV30,-,-,TRBJ2-5,CAWSVGREKGETQYF,TGTGCCTGGAGTGTAGGTCGGGAGAAGGGTGAGACCCAGTACTTC
TRBV5-5,once,-,TRBJ2-1,CASSPQGLLMRQFF,TGTGCCAGCAGCCCACAGGGACTTCTAATGAGGCAGTTCTTC
TRBV18,once,TRBD1,TRBJ1-5,CASSLDRGDWPQHF,TGTGCCAGCTCACTGGACAGGGGCGACTGGCCCCAGCATTTT